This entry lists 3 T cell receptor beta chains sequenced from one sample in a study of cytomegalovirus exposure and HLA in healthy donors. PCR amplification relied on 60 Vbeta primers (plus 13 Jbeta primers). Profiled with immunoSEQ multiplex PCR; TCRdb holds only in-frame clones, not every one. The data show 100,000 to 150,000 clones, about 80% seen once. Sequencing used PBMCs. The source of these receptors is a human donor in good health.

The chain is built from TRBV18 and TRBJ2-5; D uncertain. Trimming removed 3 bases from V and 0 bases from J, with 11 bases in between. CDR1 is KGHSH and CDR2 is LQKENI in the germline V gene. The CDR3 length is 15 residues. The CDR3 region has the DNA TGTGCCAGCTCACCCTTGGCCGCCAACCAAGAGACCCAGTACTTC. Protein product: CASSPLAANQETQYF.

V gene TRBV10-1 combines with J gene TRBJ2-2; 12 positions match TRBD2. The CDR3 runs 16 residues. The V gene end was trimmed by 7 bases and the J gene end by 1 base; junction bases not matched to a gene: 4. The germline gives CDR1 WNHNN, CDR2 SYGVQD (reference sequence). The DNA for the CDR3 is TGCGCCAGCACCCCGGGACTAGCGGGGAACACCGGGGAGCTGTTTTTT. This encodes CASTPGLAGNTGELFF.

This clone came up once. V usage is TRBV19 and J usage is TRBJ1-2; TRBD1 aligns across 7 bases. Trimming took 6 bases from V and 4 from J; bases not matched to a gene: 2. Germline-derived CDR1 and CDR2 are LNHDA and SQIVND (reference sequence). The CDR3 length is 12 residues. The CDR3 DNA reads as TGTGCCAGTAGCCCAGGGGGCTATGGCTACACCTTC. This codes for CASSPGGYGYTF.